The 8 T cell receptor beta chains below come from one sample, sequenced in a study of PD-L1 blockade in urothelial cancer. Clones were sequenced by immunoSEQ multiplex PCR, and TCRdb holds only the in-frame ones, with some missing. This sample has more than 60,000 clones, with around nine tenths found just once. Stated time point: peripheral blood 6 weeks after treatment start. The source was PBMCs, collected around atezolizumab (anti-PD-L1) treatment. The receptors were gathered from a man between 60 and 75 years old with urothelial cancer.

The genes are TRBV11-3 and TRBJ2-2; tentative D call: TRBD1 (6 bases). Trimming stripped 4 bases from V and 2 bases from J, with 20 bases between. CDR1 is SGHNT, CDR2 YENEEA, per germline. The CDR3 runs 18 residues. CDR3 bases: TGTGCCAGCAGCTCCAGCCCTCTGGGGGCGCAAAACACCGGGGAGCTGTTTTTT. It codes for CASSSSPLGAQNTGELFF.

The rearrangement joins TRBV28 to TRBJ1-3; 7 bases fit TRBD1. This CDR3 has 14 residues. Trimming took 7 bases from V and 0 from J; bases not matched to a gene: 3. In germline, CDR1 is MDHEN, CDR2 SYDVKM. The CDR3 protein is CASKGTASGNTIYF. CDR3 nucleotide sequence: TGTGCCAGCAAAGGGACAGCCTCTGGAAACACCATATATTTT.

V gene TRBV5-8 combines with J gene TRBJ1-4, with D tentatively TRBD1 (6 bases). V lost 7 bases to trimming and J lost 8 bases, with 18 bases between them. Germline values: CDR1 SGHTS, CDR2 YDEGEE. The CDR3 consists of 14 residues. The CDR3: CASPGVGVWEKLFF. In nucleotides, the CDR3 is TGTGCCAGCCCAGGGGTCGGTGTCTGGGAAAAACTGTTTTTT.

This rearrangement joins TRBV28 to TRBJ2-1; TRBD2 aligns across 7 bases. The CDR3 spans 17 residues. The V segment lost 5 bases and the J segment 4 bases; nucleotides outside the gene matches: 14. CDR1 and CDR2 from the germline V gene are MDHEN and SYDVKM. CDR3 DNA: TGTGCCAGCAGTCCCAAGGTCGGACTAGGTGTGTACAATGAGCAGTTCTTC. This sequence encodes CASSPKVGLGVYNEQFF.

Concerning this clone itself: An end of the junction does not agree with germline; a read error may underlie this. At the DNA level, this CDR3 is encoded by other sequences in the same sample as well. The chain couples TRBV7-7 to TRBJ2-5; 12 bases are a match to TRBD2. Germline assignment: CDR1 SSHAT and CDR2 FNYEAQ (reference sequence). The CDR3 contains 16 residues. The CDR3 nucleotides are TGTGCTAGCAGCCCGCGACTAGCGGGAGTGAAGGAGACCCAGTACTTC. This sequence encodes CASSPRLAGVKETQYF.

J is TRBJ1-2 and V is TRBV4-2; 7 nucleotides agree with TRBD1. The V segment lost 3 bases and the J segment 7 bases; nucleotides outside the gene matches: 11. The germline CDR1 and CDR2 sequences are LGHNA and YNFKEQ. The CDR3 length is 15 residues. CDR3 coding DNA: TGTGCCAGCAGCCACGGTAACAGGGGTTTTTCTGGCTACACCTTC. This gives the protein CASSHGNRGFSGYTF.

The chain couples TRBV10-3 to TRBJ1-5, with TRBD1 as a possible D gene (5 bases). Trimming took 10 bases from V and 3 from J, leaving 13 bases between them. Germline CDR1 and CDR2: ENHRY and SYGVKD. CDR3 length: 13 residues. The DNA for the CDR3 is TGTGCCACCATAGACAGTCACAATCAGCCCCAGCATTTT. Translation: CATIDSHNQPQHF.

The chain uses TRBV30 and TRBJ1-6; no firm D call. Germline loops: CDR1 GTSNPN, CDR2 SVGIG (reference sequence). The CDR3 spans 12 residues. V was cut by 5 bases and J by 8 bases, with 10 bases left in between. The CDR3 loop is CAWAGLDSPLHF. DNA of the CDR3: TGTGCCTGGGCGGGGTTAGATTCACCCCTCCACTTT.